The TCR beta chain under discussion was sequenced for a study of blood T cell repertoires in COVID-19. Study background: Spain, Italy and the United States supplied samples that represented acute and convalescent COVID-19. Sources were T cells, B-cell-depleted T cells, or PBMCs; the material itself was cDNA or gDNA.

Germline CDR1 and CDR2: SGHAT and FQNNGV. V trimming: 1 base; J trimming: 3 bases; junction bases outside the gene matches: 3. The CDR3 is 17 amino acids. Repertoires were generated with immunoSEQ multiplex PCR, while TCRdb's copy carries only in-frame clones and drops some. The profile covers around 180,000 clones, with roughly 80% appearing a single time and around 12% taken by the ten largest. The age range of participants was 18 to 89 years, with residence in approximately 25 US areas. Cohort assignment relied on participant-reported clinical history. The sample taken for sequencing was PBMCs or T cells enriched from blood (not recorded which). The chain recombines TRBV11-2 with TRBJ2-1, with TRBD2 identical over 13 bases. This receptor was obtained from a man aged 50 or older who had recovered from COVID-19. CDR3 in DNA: TGTGCCAGCAGCTTAGGGACTAGCGGGGGCCTCTACAATGAGCAGTTCTTC. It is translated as CASSLGTSGGLYNEQFF.